The 18 T cell receptor beta chains presented below share a single source sample, sequenced in a study. TCRdb redid the calling of the 5' RACE reads with MiXCR, one entry per CDR3 protein. Seen here are 20,000 to 25,000 distinct CDR3 sequences, less than 40% observed once, and the top ten hold roughly 2.4%. What was sequenced was tumor-infiltrating naive CD4+ T cells sorted from the breast tumor. Sample subset: naive CD4+ T cells, CD4+CD45RA+CD25-. The receptors originated from a female donor with breast cancer.

The chain employs TRBV3-1 and TRBJ1-1, with D possibly being TRBD1 (5 bases). The CDR3 length is 15 residues. V was trimmed by 4 bases and J by 1 base, leaving 13 bases between them. The germline V gene encodes CDR1 LGHDT and CDR2 YNNKEL (reference sequence). The CDR3 DNA is TGTGCCAGCAGCCGGGGGGTTCATTCGAACACTGAAGCTTTCTTT. Translated: CASSRGVHSNTEAFF.

Points on this clonotype: A much larger clone sits a single nucleotide away, making a read error possible. The chain carries TRBV6-6 and TRBJ1-2, with D tentatively TRBD1 (5 bases). The germline V gene has CDR1 MNHNY and CDR2 SVGAGI (reference sequence). The CDR3 is 13 residues long. The CDR3: CASRLTEGNGHTF. Here the CDR3 DNA reads TGTGCCAGCAGACTGACAGAAGGGAATGGCCACACCTTC.

With regard to this clonotype: One base away lies a much larger clone, so this may be a sequencing read error. This chain uses TRBV18 with TRBJ2-5; the D is unclear. This CDR3 contains 14 residues. Trimming left V 2 bases short and J 5 bases short, with 12 bases between. Germline V gives CDR1 KGHSH, CDR2 LQKENI. The CDR3 sequence: CASSPVQTRETQYF. The CDR3 nucleotides are TGTGCCAGCTCACCAGTGCAGACGCGGGAGACCCAGTACTTC.

This chain links TRBV25-1 with TRBJ1-5, with D uncertain. Deletions cut 2 bases from V and 0 bases from J, with 5 bases between. The CDR3 covers 14 residues. The germline V gene encodes CDR1 MGHDK and CDR2 SYGVNS. The CDR3 reads CASSEGYSNQPQHF. The DNA of the CDR3 is TGTGCCAGCAGTGAAGGGTATAGCAATCAGCCCCAGCATTTT.

In DNA form, the CDR3 reads TGTGCCAGCAGTCCCAGAGCTTCGGACAGCCCTTCTGAAGCTTTCTTT. This gives the protein CASSPRASDSPSEAFF. The V and J genes are TRBV12-3 or TRBV12-4 and TRBJ1-1; D might be TRBD1 (6 bases). Trimming pared 5 bases from V and 6 bases from J, leaving 22 bases between. CDR3 size: 16 residues.

This clonotype was counted a few times. The chain joins TRBV30 to TRBJ2-3; possibly TRBD1 for D (6 bases). V lost 0 bases, J lost 3 bases, and 13 bases lay in between. The V gene's germline CDR1 is GTSNPN and CDR2 SVGIG (reference sequence). The CDR3 sequence is 15 residues long. CDR3 bases: TGTGCCTGGAGTGTATTGGGCAGGGGTACAGATACGCAGTATTTT. Protein sequence: CAWSVLGRGTDTQYF.

A few counts support this clonotype. This chain links TRBV20-1 with TRBJ2-7, with D possibly TRBD1 on 6 matching bases. Germline V gene sequence: CDR1 DFQATT, CDR2 SNEGSKA (reference sequence). CDR3 length: 14 residues. Trimming removed 3 bases at V and 0 bases at J, with 12 bases between. DNA of the CDR3: TGCAGTGCTAGCGGGACAAAAAGCTCCTACGAGCAGTACTTC. Protein product: CSASGTKSSYEQYF.

V is TRBV6-6 and J is TRBJ1-2; 11 nucleotides align to TRBD1. With 7 bases clipped from V and 5 bases from J, the junction kept 12 bases outside the gene matches. Germline CDR1 is MNHNY and CDR2 is SVGAGI (reference sequence). This CDR3 comprises 16 residues. CDR3 in DNA: TGTGCCAGCACCATGGACAGGGGGCGAATTTGGTATGGCTACACCTTC. Translating gives CASTMDRGRIWYGYTF.

This clonotype was counted at least ten times. The chain links TRBV6-5 to TRBJ1-1; 7 bases are shared with TRBD1. V shed 5 bases and J 1 base; nucleotides not matched to a gene: 7. CDR3 size: 15 residues. Germline CDR1 reads MNHEY; CDR2 reads SVGAGI. CDR3 in amino acids: CASSAPGGGNTEAFF. CDR3 nucleotide sequence: TGTGCCAGCAGTGCGCCAGGGGGGGGGAACACTGAAGCTTTCTTT.

Details on this clonotype: A read error is possible here, since a much larger clone lies one base away. This chain uses TRBV6-6 with TRBJ2-1; D tentatively fits TRBD1 or TRBD2 (6 bases each). Per the germline V gene, CDR1 is MNHNY and CDR2 is SVGAGI (reference sequence). With 5 bases removed from V and 2 bases from J, the gap between germline ends came to 19 bases. CDR3 length: 17 residues. The CDR3: CASSPGGPARTYNEQFF. CDR3 nucleotide sequence: TGTGCCAGCAGTCCCGGGGGCCCAGCGCGAACCTACAATGAGCAGTTCTTC.

There are many counts of this clonotype. The rearrangement joins TRBV9 to TRBJ1-2; 7 nucleotides agree with TRBD1. The CDR3 length is 14 residues. The J segment lost 2 bases and the V segment lost 3 bases, leaving 4 bases of the junction unmatched. CDR1 is SGDLS, CDR2 YYNGEE, per germline. Written as DNA, the CDR3 is TGTGCCAGCAGCGCAGGGACAGCGAACTATGGCTACACCTTC. Its translation: CASSAGTANYGYTF.

The CDR3 sequence is CASSLYRADEQYF. The CDR3 nucleotides are TGTGCCAGCAGCTTATACAGGGCCGACGAGCAGTACTTC. The genes are TRBV7-9 and TRBJ2-7, with D possibly being TRBD1 (6 bases). V lost 2 bases and J 5 bases, leaving 10 bases between the germline ends. The CDR3 runs 13 residues. The germline V gene has CDR1 SEHNR and CDR2 FQNEAQ (reference sequence). The whole variable domain, remainder taken from reference TRBV7-9 and TRBJ2-7, is DTGVSQNPRHKITKRGQNVTFRCDPISEHNRLYWYRQTLGQGPEFLTYFQNEAQLEKSRLLSDRFSAERPKGSFSTLEIQRTEQGDSAMYLCASSLYRADEQYFGPGTRLTVT.

Notes on this clonotype: Given the absence of the conserved phenylalanine or tryptophan at the CDR3 end, a read error is likely. CDR3 in DNA: TGTGCCAGCAGTTACTCACGGTTGACAGGGGTCTACAATGAGCAGTTCATC. Translating gives CASSYSRLTGVYNEQFI. This sequence joins TRBV6-5 and TRBJ2-1; TRBD1 matches 8 bases. This CDR3 has 17 amino acids. CDR1 and CDR2 from the germline V gene are MNHEY and SVGAGI. The V gene end was trimmed by 0 bases and the J gene end by 3 bases; junction bases not matched to a gene: 7.

By its share, this clonotype is medium-sized. This chain links TRBV7-8 with TRBJ1-1, with D maybe TRBD1 (5 bases). The CDR3 has 11 residues. Germline assignment: CDR1 SGHVS and CDR2 FQNEAQ. V lost 5 bases to trimming and J lost 11 bases, with 12 bases between them. The CDR3 DNA is TGTGCCAGCAGCCCCGGGGCAACGGCTTTCTTT. Protein sequence: CASSPGATAFF.

Many counts were recorded for this clonotype. This rearrangement joins TRBV12-3 or TRBV12-4 to TRBJ2-3; either TRBD1 or TRBD2 may supply D (5 bases each). The CDR3 extends over 14 amino acids. V dropped 3 bases and J dropped 1 base, with 8 bases sitting between them. The CDR3 DNA reads TGTGCCAGCAGTTTGTCGGGGCGCACAGATACGCAGTATTTT. Its translation: CASSLSGRTDTQYF.

This clonotype was counted only a few times. This may come from a read error, since a much larger clone is one base off. The genes are TRBV5-1 and TRBJ2-1; TRBD2 is a possible D gene (6 bases). Germline loops: CDR1 SGHRS, CDR2 YFSETQ. Trimming removed 5 bases at V and 0 bases at J, with 12 bases between. This CDR3 has 15 amino acids. CDR3 coding DNA: TGCGCCAGCAGTCCCGGGGGTAACTCCTACAATGAGCAGTTCTTC. Translation gives CASSPGGNSYNEQFF.

The chain carries TRBV20-1 and TRBJ2-7; 7 nucleotides align to TRBD1. This CDR3 spans 15 amino acids. The V gene end was trimmed by 2 bases and the J gene end by 4 bases; junction bases not matched to a gene: 11. From germline, CDR1 is DFQATT and CDR2 SNEGSKA (reference sequence). This CDR3 is CSARNLRQGAYEQYF. The DNA of the CDR3 is TGCAGTGCTAGAAATTTGAGACAGGGTGCATACGAGCAGTACTTC.

This clonotype has ten or more counts. The chain employs TRBV6-5 and TRBJ1-2; D is ambiguous. Trimming removed 0 bases from V and 6 bases from J, with 11 bases in between. Germline CDR1 MNHEY, CDR2 SVGAGI. The CDR3 is made up of 14 amino acids. DNA for the CDR3: TGTGCCAGCAGTTACTCAGGGCACAGCGATGGCTACACCTTC. As protein: CASSYSGHSDGYTF.